Listed here are 24 T cell receptor beta chains from one sample, sequenced in a study of cytomegalovirus exposure and HLA in healthy donors. Primers included in the PCR were 60 Vbeta and 13 Jbeta primers. Produced via immunoSEQ multiplex PCR; TCRdb's table is partial and in-frame only. Of around 140,000 clones listed, around four fifths are singletons. Sequenced input: PBMCs. All receptors derive from a woman aged 55-69 years in good health and CMV-seropositive.

The sample holds one count of this clone. This chain links TRBV10-2 with TRBJ2-6, with TRBD1 identical over 10 bases. V dropped 8 bases and J dropped 2; count of bases not matched to a gene: 9. CDR1 is WSHSY, CDR2 SAAADI, per germline. This CDR3 region has 17 residues. The CDR3 loop is CASLMGQGLAGANVLTF. DNA for the CDR3: TGCGCCAGCCTAATGGGACAGGGGCTAGCTGGGGCCAACGTCCTGACTTTC.

This clone was observed a handful of times. This chain uses TRBV6-5 with TRBJ2-1; 9 bases match TRBD1. V was clipped by 6 bases and J by 5 bases; unmatched bases: 8. CDR3 length: 15 amino acids. Per germline, CDR1 MNHEY and CDR2 SVGAGI. This CDR3 reads CASSSGQGRDNEQFF. CDR3 DNA sequence: TGTGCCAGCAGCTCCGGACAGGGGCGGGACAATGAGCAGTTCTTC.

The chain recombines TRBV7-8 with TRBJ2-7; TRBD2 matches at 12 bases. Unmatched junction bases numbered 5, after V lost 5 bases and J lost 3 bases. CDR3 length: 15 amino acids. CDR1 is SGHVS, CDR2 FQNEAQ, per germline. CDR3 nucleotide sequence: TGTGCCAGCAGCCCCGGACTAGCGGGATACTACGAGCAGTACTTC. As protein: CASSPGLAGYYEQYF.

The CDR3 loop is CASSRLGEQYF. CDR3 bases: TGTGCCAGCAGCCGATTGGGCGAGCAGTACTTC. This chain joins TRBV6-5 and TRBJ2-5; D is unresolved. The tail of the sequence fits TRBJ2-7 better, so the J call may be wrong. Looked up from germline, CDR1 is MNHEY and CDR2 is SVGAGI. CDR3 length: 11 residues.

This chain joins TRBV20-1 and TRBJ2-5; 7 positions match TRBD2. Per germline, CDR1 DFQATT and CDR2 SNEGSKA (reference sequence). V shed 3 bases, J shed 5 bases, and the junction held 0 bases outside the gene matches. This CDR3 spans 11 amino acids. CDR3 sequence: CSASGRETQYF. DNA of the CDR3: TGCAGTGCTAGCGGGAGGGAGACCCAGTACTTC.

This chain uses TRBV6-5 with TRBJ1-2, with 10 bases that match TRBD1. The CDR3 consists of 14 residues. Germline V gives CDR1 MNHEY, CDR2 SVGAGI. Trimming cost V 6 bases and J 3 bases; bases outside gene matches: 4. CDR3 in DNA: TGTGCCAGCAGAGGGACAGGGGCTTACTATGGCTACACCTTC. Protein sequence: CASRGTGAYYGYTF.

This sequence joins TRBV7-6 and TRBJ2-2; 9 bases fit TRBD1. The J call may not be correct, given that the DNA end is closer to TRBJ1-3. This CDR3 spans 16 amino acids. The germline CDR1 and CDR2 sequences are SGHVS and FNYEAQ. The CDR3 nucleotides are TGTGCCAGCAGCGGAGGACAGGGGAGGTCTGGAAACACCATATATTTT. Translating it yields CASSGGQGRSGNTIYF.

The chain combines TRBV7-8 with TRBJ1-2; possibly TRBD1 for D (5 bases). V was clipped by 1 base and J by 4 bases, with 19 bases between them. Germline V gene lookup returns CDR1 SGHVS and CDR2 FQNEAQ. The CDR3 spans 17 residues. The CDR3 bases are TGTGCCAGCAGCTTAGAAAGGGTGCAGGGCTTTGCCTATGGCTACACCTTC. Amino acid sequence: CASSLERVQGFAYGYTF.

This chain joins TRBV29-1 and TRBJ2-1, with TRBD1 matching 7 bases. The V and J ends lost 7 bases and 6 bases, in that order; junction bases with no gene match: 21. The CDR3 spans 17 residues. CDR1 SQVTM and CDR2 ANQGSEA come from the germline V gene. CDR3 in amino acids: CSALPWDSWPVTNEQFF. CDR3 nucleotides: TGCAGCGCCCTCCCCTGGGACAGCTGGCCAGTGACCAATGAGCAGTTCTTC.

This clone was counted between two and nine times. The V gene is TRBV19, the J gene TRBJ1-5; D uncertain. This CDR3 spans 16 amino acids. Per the germline V gene, CDR1 is LNHDA and CDR2 is SQIVND (reference sequence). V lost 5 bases and J 0 bases, leaving 14 bases between the germline ends. The CDR3 loop reads CASSPPWRVSNQPQHF. In DNA form, the CDR3 reads TGTGCCAGTAGTCCCCCGTGGCGGGTTAGCAATCAGCCCCAGCATTTT.

This clone appeared once. CDR3 sequence (DNA): TGCAGCGTTGAAGATCTTTCGGAAAACATTCAGTACTTC. As protein: CSVEDLSENIQYF. V is TRBV29-1 and J is TRBJ2-4; no reliable D call. The CDR3 has 13 residues. Trimming shortened V by 0 bases and J by 5 bases, and 8 bases separated the two germline ends. Germline-derived CDR1 and CDR2 are SQVTM and ANQGSEA.

This clone showed up just once. The chain combines TRBV7-2 with TRBJ2-1; 9 positions match TRBD2. Germline V gives CDR1 SGHTA, CDR2 FQGNSA. V gave up 1 base and J gave up 8 bases; unmatched junction bases: 6. The CDR3 sequence is 15 residues long. CDR3 region: CASSLGSGRSDEQFF. DNA for the CDR3: TGTGCCAGCAGCTTAGGAAGCGGGAGGAGCGATGAGCAGTTCTTC.

V and J are TRBV28 and TRBJ2-1; 14 bases agree with TRBD2. The CDR3 runs 15 residues. The germline gives CDR1 MDHEN, CDR2 SYDVKM. V lost 6 bases and J lost 7; bases outside the gene matches: 5. The CDR3 coding sequence is TGTGCCAGCAGCGAGACTAGCGGGAGGGGAAATGAGCAGTTCTTC. Translation: CASSETSGRGNEQFF.

The rearrangement joins TRBV7-9 to TRBJ1-5, with TRBD1 matching 7 bases. CDR3 length: 13 residues. The germline V gene has CDR1 SEHNR and CDR2 FQNEAQ (reference sequence). The V and J ends lost 5 bases and 2 bases, in that order; junction bases with no gene match: 0. In nucleotides, the CDR3 is TGTGCCAGCAGCGGGACAGGCAATCAGCCCCAGCATTTT. Translation gives CASSGTGNQPQHF.

The chain carries TRBV4-1 and TRBJ2-7; TRBD1 aligns across 9 bases. Looked up from germline, CDR1 is MGHRA and CDR2 is YSYEKL. Trimming cost V 3 bases and J 2 bases; bases outside gene matches: 2. The CDR3 extends over 14 amino acids. The CDR3 is CASSQGQGTYEQYF. The CDR3 DNA reads TGCGCCAGCAGCCAGGGACAGGGTACCTACGAGCAGTACTTC.

The rearrangement links TRBV7-2 to TRBJ1-5; TRBD1 matches at 7 bases. CDR3 size: 15 residues. Germline lookup yields CDR1 SGHTA and CDR2 FQGNSA. Germline trimming cut 5 bases from V and 4 bases from J; bases unmatched to any gene: 8. This CDR3 reads CASSAYRGGNQPQHF. CDR3 nucleotides: TGTGCCAGCAGCGCCTACAGGGGCGGGAATCAGCCCCAGCATTTT.

This chain connects TRBV4-3 to TRBJ2-1, with unresolved D. V lost 4 bases and J 5 bases, leaving 9 bases between the germline ends. This CDR3 contains 13 residues. Germline lookup yields CDR1 LGHNA and CDR2 YSLEER. CDR3 region: CASSRNINNEQFF. The CDR3 region has the DNA TGCGCCAGCAGCCGCAACATTAACAATGAGCAGTTCTTC.

The V gene is TRBV21-1, the J gene TRBJ2-5; TRBD1, the D gene given by the table, was not confirmed from the DNA. TRBV21-1 is assigned pseudogene status. The CDR3 has 15 residues. In nucleotides, the CDR3 is TGTGCCAGCAGACCTGGGACAGCCCCTTTGTTGACCCAGTACTTC. Its translation is CASRPGTAPLLTQYF.

The chain uses TRBV29-1 and TRBJ2-5; D not resolved. Between the trimmed V and J ends, which lost 4 bases and 4 bases, there was a span of 10 bases. The CDR3 extends over 12 amino acids. Germline V lookup: CDR1 SQVTM, CDR2 ANQGSEA. CDR3 sequence: CSVGATRETQYF. CDR3 sequence (DNA): TGCAGCGTTGGGGCAACCCGAGAGACCCAGTACTTC.

V is TRBV5-6 and J is TRBJ1-5; D might be TRBD1 (5 bases). V was trimmed by 3 bases and J by 5 bases, leaving 15 bases between them. CDR3 size: 15 residues. Germline loops: CDR1 SGHDT, CDR2 YYEEEE. The CDR3 DNA sequence: TGTGCCAGCAGCTCGCTGGCGATAGGGGATCAGCCCCAGCATTTT. Amino acids: CASSSLAIGDQPQHF.

V is TRBV9 and J is TRBJ2-3; D gene ambiguous. The V end was cut by 4 bases, the J end by 0 bases, with 15 bases between. Germline CDR1 is SGDLS and CDR2 is YYNGEE. The CDR3 spans 16 residues. CDR3 nucleotides: TGTGCCAGCAGCCCCGAGGTGGGTTTTAGCACAGATACGCAGTATTTT. It is translated as CASSPEVGFSTDTQYF.

The chain is built from TRBV28 and TRBJ1-1, with D hard to call. V shed 2 bases and J shed 12 bases, with 13 bases lying between them. The CDR3 spans 12 residues. Germline V CDR1 and CDR2: MDHEN, SYDVKM. The CDR3, as DNA: TGTGCCAGCAGTTTAACCCCGGCCGGGACTTTCTTT. Amino acids: CASSLTPAGTFF.

This clone was found a few times. The V call is TRBV11-1, the J call TRBJ2-7; 9 bases are shared with TRBD1. The CDR3 contains 15 residues. After removal of 5 bases from V and 4 bases from J, the junction contained 9 bases not matched to a gene. The germline gives CDR1 SGHAT, CDR2 FQDESV (reference sequence). The CDR3 nucleotides are TGTGCCAGCAGCCCCGGGACAGGGCTTTCTTACGAGCAGTACTTC. Translation: CASSPGTGLSYEQYF.

The CDR3 is CASREWRQGATGELFF. For the CDR3, the DNA is TGTGCCAGCAGGGAATGGAGACAGGGGGCCACCGGGGAGCTGTTTTTT. The rearrangement links TRBV6-1 to TRBJ2-2, with TRBD1 matching 10 bases. V dropped 6 bases and J dropped 4; count of bases not matched to a gene: 8. The CDR3 runs to 16 residues. Per germline, CDR1 MNHNS and CDR2 SASEGT.